Listed below are T cell receptor beta chains from one sample, sequenced in a study of cytomegalovirus exposure and HLA in healthy donors. Using immunoSEQ multiplex PCR, the repertoire was profiled, and TCRdb retains in-frame clones only, with some absent. Counted here are about 150,000 clones, approximately 80% occurring once; the ten biggest clones make up less than 2%. What was sequenced was PBMCs. These receptors originate from a female donor in good health and CMV-seropositive. Both conserved end residues are part of each CDR3. The order of the fields is V gene, clone size, CDR3 length, J gene, D gene, CDR3 DNA, CDR3 protein. D genes are given only for firm matches. Size values are once, few and many counts, or a class for expanded clones, and some rows have none.

v_call: TRBV6-6
clone_size: NA
cdr3_length: 14
j_call: TRBJ1-1
d_call: TRBD1
cdr3_nt: TGTGCCAGCAGTTACACGACAGGGGGGGCTGAAGCTTTCTTT
cdr3_aa: CASSYTTGGAEAFF

v_call: TRBV5-6
clone_size: once
cdr3_length: 15
j_call: TRBJ2-3
d_call: NA
cdr3_nt: TGTGCCAGCAGCTTGTATCGGACGGGGGCAGATACGCAGTATTTT
cdr3_aa: CASSLYRTGADTQYF

v_call: TRBV4-1
clone_size: NA
cdr3_length: 16
j_call: TRBJ2-1
d_call: NA
cdr3_nt: TGCGCCAGCAGCCAAGAGCCCAGTCTCTCCTACAATGAGCAGTTCTTC
cdr3_aa: CASSQEPSLSYNEQFF

v_call: TRBV7-7
clone_size: NA
cdr3_length: 13
j_call: TRBJ2-3
d_call: NA
cdr3_nt: TGTGCCAGCAGCGACGCAGGAACAGATACGCAGTATTTT
cdr3_aa: CASSDAGTDTQYF

v_call: TRBV7-6
clone_size: NA
cdr3_length: 16
j_call: TRBJ1-3
d_call: TRBD1
cdr3_nt: TGTGCCAGCAGCTTAGACAGGGGTACCTCTGGAAACACCATATATTTT
cdr3_aa: CASSLDRGTSGNTIYF

v_call: TRBV6-1
clone_size: NA
cdr3_length: 13
j_call: TRBJ2-5
d_call: NA
cdr3_nt: TGTGCCAGCACCAAGGGCGGGCAAGAGACCCAGTACTTC
cdr3_aa: CASTKGGQETQYF

v_call: TRBV6-4
clone_size: NA
cdr3_length: 12
j_call: TRBJ2-1
d_call: TRBD1
cdr3_nt: TGTGCCAGCAGTGAGACAGGGAGTGAGCAGTTCTTC
cdr3_aa: CASSETGSEQFF

v_call: TRBV9
clone_size: NA
cdr3_length: 15
j_call: TRBJ2-5
d_call: NA
cdr3_nt: TGTGCCAGCAGCGTAGCTGTAGGGGGTTCAGAGACCCAGTACTTC
cdr3_aa: CASSVAVGGSETQYF

v_call: TRBV28
clone_size: NA
cdr3_length: 15
j_call: TRBJ1-3
d_call: TRBD1
cdr3_nt: TGTGCCAGCAAAGGGACAGGGACCAGGGGAAACACCATATATTTT
cdr3_aa: CASKGTGTRGNTIYF

v_call: TRBV6-5
clone_size: few
cdr3_length: 14
j_call: TRBJ1-5
d_call: NA
cdr3_nt: TGTGCCAGCAACGAGGCCGGAACCGGTCAGCCCCAGCATTTT
cdr3_aa: CASNEAGTGQPQHF

v_call: TRBV27
clone_size: NA
cdr3_length: 15
j_call: TRBJ1-5
d_call: TRBD1
cdr3_nt: TGTGCCAGCAGTACCTGGACAGGGCGTAATCAGCCCCAGCATTTT
cdr3_aa: CASSTWTGRNQPQHF

v_call: TRBV28
clone_size: once
cdr3_length: 14
j_call: TRBJ1-2
d_call: NA
cdr3_nt: TGTGCCAGCAGTTTACCAGGGCCGTACTATGGCTACACCTTC
cdr3_aa: CASSLPGPYYGYTF

v_call: TRBV5-1
clone_size: NA
cdr3_length: 15
j_call: TRBJ1-2
d_call: NA
cdr3_nt: TGCGCCAGCAGCTTGACCAGGGCGTTTGACGATGGCTACACCTTC
cdr3_aa: CASSLTRAFDDGYTF

v_call: TRBV7-6
clone_size: NA
cdr3_length: 15
j_call: TRBJ1-2
d_call: TRBD1
cdr3_nt: TGTGCCAGCAGCTACCGGACAGGGCTTGACTATGGTTACACCTTC
cdr3_aa: CASSYRTGLDYGYTF

v_call: TRBV18
clone_size: NA
cdr3_length: 15
j_call: TRBJ2-2
d_call: NA
cdr3_nt: TGTGCCAGCTCACTCGGAGCTCCGAACACCGGGGAGCTGTTTTTT
cdr3_aa: CASSLGAPNTGELFF

v_call: TRBV10-2
clone_size: NA
cdr3_length: 14
j_call: TRBJ1-5
d_call: TRBD1
cdr3_nt: TGCGCCAGCAGTGACAGGACAGGGGCCCAGCCCCAGCATTTT
cdr3_aa: CASSDRTGAQPQHF

v_call: TRBV19
clone_size: few
cdr3_length: 15
j_call: TRBJ1-1
d_call: NA
cdr3_nt: TGTGCCAGTAGTATGTCGGGGGGGGTGAACACTGAAGCTTTCTTT
cdr3_aa: CASSMSGGVNTEAFF

v_call: TRBV9
clone_size: few
cdr3_length: 17
j_call: TRBJ2-1
d_call: TRBD2
cdr3_nt: TGTGCCAGCAGCCCGACAACGGTAGCGGGAGGGCCCGGTGAGCAGTTCTTC
cdr3_aa: CASSPTTVAGGPGEQFF

v_call: TRBV6-5
clone_size: NA
cdr3_length: 15
j_call: TRBJ2-3
d_call: TRBD1
cdr3_nt: TGTGCCAGCAGCCAACCCGGGACAGGACCAGATACGCAGTATTTT
cdr3_aa: CASSQPGTGPDTQYF

v_call: TRBV7-6
clone_size: NA
cdr3_length: 15
j_call: TRBJ2-5
d_call: TRBD1
cdr3_nt: TGTGCCAGCAGCCGGACAGGGCTCGAGGCGGAGACCCAGTACTTC
cdr3_aa: CASSRTGLEAETQYF

v_call: TRBV11-2
clone_size: NA
cdr3_length: 14
j_call: TRBJ1-1
d_call: NA
cdr3_nt: TGTGCCAGCAGCTTAGGAGGGGGAGACACTGAAGCTTTCTTT
cdr3_aa: CASSLGGGDTEAFF

v_call: TRBV4-1
clone_size: NA
cdr3_length: 14
j_call: TRBJ2-2
d_call: TRBD2
cdr3_nt: TGCGCCAGCGCTCGGACTAGCGGCACCGGGGAGCTGTTTTTT
cdr3_aa: CASARTSGTGELFF

v_call: TRBV18
clone_size: NA
cdr3_length: 13
j_call: TRBJ2-7
d_call: NA
cdr3_nt: TGTGCCAGCTCGGGTGGAGGAAACTACGAGCAGTACTTC
cdr3_aa: CASSGGGNYEQYF

v_call: TRBV5-4
clone_size: few
cdr3_length: 12
j_call: TRBJ1-1
d_call: NA
cdr3_nt: TGTGCCAGCAGCTTGGCGGGAGGTGAAGCTTTCTTT
cdr3_aa: CASSLAGGEAFF

v_call: TRBV19
clone_size: NA
cdr3_length: 15
j_call: TRBJ2-3
d_call: NA
cdr3_nt: TGTGCCAGTAGTATCGGTGGGACTAGCACAGATACGCAGTATTTT
cdr3_aa: CASSIGGTSTDTQYF

v_call: TRBV14
clone_size: NA
cdr3_length: 16
j_call: TRBJ2-2
d_call: TRBD1
cdr3_nt: TGTGCCAGCAGCCGAGGGACAGGGACCCCCACCGGGGAGCTGTTTTTT
cdr3_aa: CASSRGTGTPTGELFF

v_call: TRBV28
clone_size: NA
cdr3_length: 11
j_call: TRBJ1-5
d_call: NA
cdr3_nt: TGTGCCAGCAGAACTCATCAGCCCCAGCATTTT
cdr3_aa: CASRTHQPQHF

v_call: TRBV9
clone_size: few
cdr3_length: 17
j_call: TRBJ2-3
d_call: TRBD2
cdr3_nt: TGTGCCAGCAGCCCCTCCGGGGGGGCTAGCGGGACAGATACGCAGTATTTT
cdr3_aa: CASSPSGGASGTDTQYF

v_call: TRBV7-7
clone_size: NA
cdr3_length: 14
j_call: TRBJ1-2
d_call: NA
cdr3_nt: TGTGCCAGCAGCTACGGGGGTAGGCACTATGGCTACACCTTC
cdr3_aa: CASSYGGRHYGYTF

v_call: TRBV7-8
clone_size: NA
cdr3_length: 17
j_call: TRBJ2-1
d_call: TRBD2
cdr3_nt: TGTGCCAGCAGCCCCCGGGGTAGCGGGAGCTCCTACAATGAGCAGTTCTTC
cdr3_aa: CASSPRGSGSSYNEQFF

v_call: TRBV27
clone_size: NA
cdr3_length: 14
j_call: TRBJ1-1
d_call: TRBD1
cdr3_nt: TGTGCCAGCAGTTTATCGACAGGGAGCACTGAAGCTTTCTTT
cdr3_aa: CASSLSTGSTEAFF

v_call: TRBV27
clone_size: NA
cdr3_length: 13
j_call: TRBJ2-7
d_call: TRBD2
cdr3_nt: TGTGCCAGCACCGACTATAGCGGGAACGAGCAGTACTTC
cdr3_aa: CASTDYSGNEQYF

v_call: TRBV15
clone_size: few
cdr3_length: 13
j_call: TRBJ1-1
d_call: NA
cdr3_nt: TGTGCCACCAGCAGCCAGGGGAACACTGAAGCTTTCTTT
cdr3_aa: CATSSQGNTEAFF

v_call: TRBV4-1
clone_size: NA
cdr3_length: 14
j_call: TRBJ2-7
d_call: NA
cdr3_nt: TGCGCCAGCAGCGAGACGATGACTACCTACGAGCAGTACTTC
cdr3_aa: CASSETMTTYEQYF

v_call: TRBV5-1
clone_size: few
cdr3_length: 13
j_call: TRBJ2-5
d_call: NA
cdr3_nt: TGCGCCAGCAGCTTGGGAGGTAGGGAGACCCAGTACTTC
cdr3_aa: CASSLGGRETQYF

v_call: TRBV12-5
clone_size: NA
cdr3_length: 15
j_call: TRBJ2-4
d_call: TRBD1
cdr3_nt: TGTGCTAGTGGCCCTAGGGGGACAGCGAAAAACATTCAGTACTTC
cdr3_aa: CASGPRGTAKNIQYF

v_call: TRBV13
clone_size: NA
cdr3_length: 17
j_call: TRBJ2-3
d_call: TRBD2
cdr3_nt: TGTGCCAGCAGCCCCCCCCCGGGACTAGAGGAGATAGATACGCAGTATTTT
cdr3_aa: CASSPPPGLEEIDTQYF

v_call: TRBV5-1
clone_size: NA
cdr3_length: 15
j_call: TRBJ2-5
d_call: TRBD2
cdr3_nt: TGCGCCAGCAGCCCAAAACTAGCGTTTCGAGAGACCCAGTACTTC
cdr3_aa: CASSPKLAFRETQYF

v_call: TRBV5-1
clone_size: NA
cdr3_length: 17
j_call: TRBJ2-2
d_call: TRBD2
cdr3_nt: TGCGCCAGCAGCCTGGGACTAGCGGGAGCAGCGGCCGGGGAGCTGTTTTTT
cdr3_aa: CASSLGLAGAAAGELFF

v_call: TRBV6-6
clone_size: NA
cdr3_length: 15
j_call: TRBJ2-5
d_call: NA
cdr3_nt: TGTGCCAGCAGTTACCCCCAGGGGAACCAAGAGACCCAGTACTTC
cdr3_aa: CASSYPQGNQETQYF

v_call: TRBV2
clone_size: NA
cdr3_length: 15
j_call: TRBJ2-1
d_call: NA
cdr3_nt: TGTGCCAGCAATACGGCAGCCCGAGGGGGCAATGAGCAGTTCTTC
cdr3_aa: CASNTAARGGNEQFF

v_call: TRBV28
clone_size: NA
cdr3_length: 17
j_call: TRBJ2-1
d_call: TRBD2
cdr3_nt: TGTGCCAGCAGTTTCCTAGCGGGGGGGCCTGGCAACAATGAGCAGTTCTTC
cdr3_aa: CASSFLAGGPGNNEQFF

v_call: TRBV2
clone_size: NA
cdr3_length: 13
j_call: TRBJ2-7
d_call: NA
cdr3_nt: TGTGCCAGCACCCTGGACGGAGGCTACGAGCAGTACTTC
cdr3_aa: CASTLDGGYEQYF

v_call: TRBV12-5
clone_size: NA
cdr3_length: 18
j_call: TRBJ1-5
d_call: TRBD1
cdr3_nt: TGTGCTAGTGGTTTTAATTTAGCCCCGGGACAGGGATTACGGCCCCAGCATTTT
cdr3_aa: CASGFNLAPGQGLRPQHF

v_call: TRBV30
clone_size: once
cdr3_length: 14
j_call: TRBJ1-6
d_call: TRBD1
cdr3_nt: TGTGCCTGGAGTGGGGGACAGGTCAATTCACCCCTCCACTTT
cdr3_aa: CAWSGGQVNSPLHF

v_call: TRBV18
clone_size: NA
cdr3_length: 15
j_call: TRBJ2-3
d_call: TRBD1
cdr3_nt: TGTGCCAGCTCAGACAGGGGGCGCGGCACAGATACGCAGTATTTT
cdr3_aa: CASSDRGRGTDTQYF

v_call: TRBV5-8
clone_size: few
cdr3_length: 19
j_call: TRBJ2-2
d_call: TRBD1
cdr3_nt: TGTGCCAGCAGCTTCTTCGGGACAGGGGTTTCGAGTAGCACCGGGGAGCTGTTTTTT
cdr3_aa: CASSFFGTGVSSSTGELFF

v_call: TRBV5-1
clone_size: NA
cdr3_length: 15
j_call: TRBJ1-6
d_call: TRBD1
cdr3_nt: TGCGCCAGCAGTAGCTACAGGGGGCGAAATTCACCCCTCCACTTT
cdr3_aa: CASSSYRGRNSPLHF

v_call: TRBV28
clone_size: NA
cdr3_length: 11
j_call: TRBJ2-7
d_call: TRBD1
cdr3_nt: TGTGCCAGCAGCACACTCCGGGACAGCTTCTTC
cdr3_aa: CASSTLRDSFF

v_call: TRBV23-1
clone_size: NA
cdr3_length: 13
j_call: TRBJ1-1
d_call: NA
cdr3_nt: TGCGCCAGCAGCCTGACAGTGAACACTGAAGCTTTCTTT
cdr3_aa: CASSLTVNTEAFF

v_call: TRBV6-4
clone_size: NA
cdr3_length: 17
j_call: TRBJ1-2
d_call: TRBD1
cdr3_nt: TGTGCCAGCAGTGACCCCGCAACAGGGGGCTTAAGGTATGGCTACACCTTC
cdr3_aa: CASSDPATGGLRYGYTF

v_call: TRBV6-6
clone_size: few
cdr3_length: 13
j_call: TRBJ1-1
d_call: NA
cdr3_nt: TGTGCCAGCAGACAGGGTGTGGAAACTGAAGCTTTCTTT
cdr3_aa: CASRQGVETEAFF

v_call: TRBV2
clone_size: few
cdr3_length: 14
j_call: TRBJ1-1
d_call: NA
cdr3_nt: TGTGCCACCCGGCGGCAGGGAGGGAACACTGAAGCTTTCTTT
cdr3_aa: CATRRQGGNTEAFF

v_call: TRBV19
clone_size: NA
cdr3_length: 14
j_call: TRBJ2-7
d_call: NA
cdr3_nt: TGTGCCAGTAGTCGGGCTAGCTCGCGCTACGAGCAGTACTTC
cdr3_aa: CASSRASSRYEQYF

v_call: TRBV21-1
clone_size: NA
cdr3_length: 19
j_call: TRBJ2-7
d_call: NA
cdr3_nt: TGTGCCAGCAGCAAAGATAAGTACTTTATAACAGGGGGTACCTACGAGCAGTACTTC
cdr3_aa: CASSKDKYFITGGTYEQYF

v_call: TRBV5-1
clone_size: NA
cdr3_length: 15
j_call: TRBJ1-5
d_call: NA
cdr3_nt: TGCGCCAGCAGCTTGGCCGGACGGGACAATCAGCCCCAGCATTTT
cdr3_aa: CASSLAGRDNQPQHF

v_call: TRBV28
clone_size: NA
cdr3_length: 13
j_call: TRBJ2-2
d_call: TRBD1
cdr3_nt: TGTGCCAGCCGGGACAGGAACACCGGGGAGCTGTTTTTT
cdr3_aa: CASRDRNTGELFF